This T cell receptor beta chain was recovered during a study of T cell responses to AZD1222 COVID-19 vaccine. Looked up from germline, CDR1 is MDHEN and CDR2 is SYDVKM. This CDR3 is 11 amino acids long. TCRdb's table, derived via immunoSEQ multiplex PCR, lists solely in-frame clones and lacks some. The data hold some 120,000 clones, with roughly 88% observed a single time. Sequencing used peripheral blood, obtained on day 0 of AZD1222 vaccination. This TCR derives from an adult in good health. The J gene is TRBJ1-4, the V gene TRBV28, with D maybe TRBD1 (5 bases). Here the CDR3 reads CASRGVEKLFF. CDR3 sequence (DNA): TGTGCTTCCAGAGGGGTAGAAAAACTGTTTTTT.